Listed below are T cell receptor beta chains from one sample, sequenced in a study of T cell responses to AZD1222 COVID-19 vaccine. Some clones are missing from TCRdb's copy, which holds only in-frame ones; the method was immunoSEQ multiplex PCR. This sample has some 140,000 clones, with around 90% found just once. Here the sequenced sample was peripheral blood, taken on day 0 of AZD1222 vaccination. All receptors derive from an adult in good health. The CDR3 runs from the conserved cysteine through the conserved F or W. The order of the fields is J gene, V gene, D gene, clone size, CDR3 DNA, CDR3 protein. A D gene is named only where the DNA matches it firmly. The size of a clone is reported for some rows only, either as once, few or many, or as a class for expanded clones.

j_gene: TRBJ1-5
v_gene: TRBV21-1
d_gene: -
abundance: -
CDR3nt: TGTGCCAGCAGCAAAGAAAGTCCTCGGTCTAGCAATCAGCCCCAGCATTTT
CDR3aa: CASSKESPRSSNQPQHF

j_gene: TRBJ2-5
v_gene: TRBV20-1
d_gene: -
abundance: -
CDR3nt: TGCAGTGTATCGGGAAAAGAGACCCAGTACTTC
CDR3aa: CSVSGKETQYF

j_gene: TRBJ2-1
v_gene: TRBV2
d_gene: -
abundance: -
CDR3nt: TGTGCCAGCATTTCCGGGGGAAATGAGCAGTTCTTC
CDR3aa: CASISGGNEQFF

j_gene: TRBJ2-1
v_gene: TRBV6-2/TRBV6-3
d_gene: TRBD2
abundance: -
CDR3nt: TGTGCCAGCAGTTTAATAAGCGGGAGGCTTAGCTCCTACAATGAGCAGTTCTTC
CDR3aa: CASSLISGRLSSYNEQFF

j_gene: TRBJ2-7
v_gene: TRBV7-9
d_gene: TRBD2
abundance: -
CDR3nt: TGTGCCAGCAGCTTAGGCTTCCTACGCGGGAGCTCCTACGAGCAGTACTTC
CDR3aa: CASSLGFLRGSSYEQYF

j_gene: TRBJ1-2
v_gene: TRBV27
d_gene: -
abundance: -
CDR3nt: TGTGCCAGCACCTCCCGAGGACAGACTAACTATGGCTACACCTTC
CDR3aa: CASTSRGQTNYGYTF

j_gene: TRBJ1-5
v_gene: TRBV7-3
d_gene: TRBD1
abundance: -
CDR3nt: TGTGCCAGCAGGTCAACCGCCGGGACAGGGGCCCCTATGGGAGGTTTTCAGCCCCAGCATTTT
CDR3aa: CASRSTAGTGAPMGGFQPQHF

j_gene: TRBJ2-2
v_gene: TRBV5-1
d_gene: TRBD2
abundance: -
CDR3nt: TGCGCCAGCAGCCCCCGGACTAGCGGGAGTGGTATAGGATCCGGGGAGCTGTTTTTT
CDR3aa: CASSPRTSGSGIGSGELFF

j_gene: TRBJ2-7
v_gene: TRBV5-1
d_gene: -
abundance: -
CDR3nt: TGCGCCAGCAGCTTGGCCTCGGGTTACGAGCAGTACTTC
CDR3aa: CASSLASGYEQYF

j_gene: TRBJ2-1
v_gene: TRBV5-4
d_gene: -
abundance: -
CDR3nt: TGTGCCAGCAGCTTGGTGGGGCCCCCGCTTACTAGAGACAATGAGCAGTTCTTC
CDR3aa: CASSLVGPPLTRDNEQFF

j_gene: TRBJ2-7
v_gene: TRBV5-4
d_gene: TRBD2
abundance: -
CDR3nt: TGTGCCAGCAGCAAAGATGGGACTAGTACCTACGAGCAGTACTTC
CDR3aa: CASSKDGTSTYEQYF

j_gene: TRBJ1-2
v_gene: TRBV3-1/TRBV3-2
d_gene: -
abundance: -
CDR3nt: TGTGCCAGCAGCCAGGAGAGTAGGGTCAGTAACTATGGCTACACCTTC
CDR3aa: CASSQESRVSNYGYTF

j_gene: TRBJ2-3
v_gene: TRBV30
d_gene: TRBD2
abundance: -
CDR3nt: TGTGCCTGGAGTCTAGGACTAGCGGTCCCTACGCAGTATTTT
CDR3aa: CAWSLGLAVPTQYF

j_gene: TRBJ2-7
v_gene: TRBV5-6
d_gene: TRBD2
abundance: -
CDR3nt: TGTGCCAGCAGCGCAGTTAGCGGGAGCTACGAGCAGTACTTC
CDR3aa: CASSAVSGSYEQYF

j_gene: TRBJ2-7
v_gene: TRBV10-3
d_gene: TRBD1
abundance: -
CDR3nt: TGTGCCATCAGTGAGTCTCTGACAGGGGGCGGCGAGCAGTACTTC
CDR3aa: CAISESLTGGGEQYF

j_gene: TRBJ2-7
v_gene: TRBV19
d_gene: -
abundance: -
CDR3nt: TGTGCCAGTAGTACAGGGAACGAGCAGTACTTC
CDR3aa: CASSTGNEQYF

j_gene: TRBJ1-6
v_gene: TRBV30
d_gene: -
abundance: -
CDR3nt: TGTGCCTGGAGTGGTCAGTATAATTCACCCCTCCACTTT
CDR3aa: CAWSGQYNSPLHF

j_gene: TRBJ2-5
v_gene: TRBV7-7
d_gene: -
abundance: -
CDR3nt: TGTGCCAGCAGCTCCACCGGACTCCAAGAGACCCAGTACTTC
CDR3aa: CASSSTGLQETQYF

j_gene: TRBJ1-1
v_gene: TRBV19
d_gene: TRBD1
abundance: -
CDR3nt: TGTGCCAGTAGTATGACAGGGGGCAGGACTGAAGCTTTCTTT
CDR3aa: CASSMTGGRTEAFF

j_gene: TRBJ2-1
v_gene: TRBV10-1
d_gene: TRBD2
abundance: once
CDR3nt: TGCGCCAGCAGTGAGTCCGGTTCATGGACTAGCGGGGCTACAAGCTCCTACAATGAGCAGTTCTTC
CDR3aa: CASSESGSWTSGATSSYNEQFF

j_gene: TRBJ2-1
v_gene: TRBV29-1
d_gene: TRBD2
abundance: -
CDR3nt: TGCAGCGTTGAGGCGGGAGCTATGATTGAGCAGTTCTTC
CDR3aa: CSVEAGAMIEQFF

j_gene: TRBJ2-7
v_gene: TRBV23-1
d_gene: TRBD1
abundance: -
CDR3nt: TGCGCCAGCAGTCCCTCGGGGACAGGGCCTTCCTACGAGCAGTACTTC
CDR3aa: CASSPSGTGPSYEQYF

j_gene: TRBJ2-7
v_gene: TRBV9
d_gene: TRBD2
abundance: -
CDR3nt: TGTGCCAGCAGCGTAGGTTTTAGGACTAGCGTCTACGAGCAGTACTTC
CDR3aa: CASSVGFRTSVYEQYF